A selection of T cell receptor beta chains follows, all from one sample in a study of CD8+CD57+ T cells in acquired aplastic anemia. TCRdb itself ran the reads through MiXCR, one entry per CDR3 protein. The repertoire consists of about 170,000 distinct CDR3 sequences, with 63% occurring once and the leading ten covering about 41%. The sequencing input was sorted CD4+, CD8+, or CD8+CD57+ T cells (not recorded which) from PBMCs. The receptors come from a human donor in good health. Each CDR3 is given with its conserved first and last residue. Each record gives: D gene, V gene, clone size, J gene, CDR3 length, CDR3 protein, CDR3 DNA. The D gene is left open where the match is weak. Some rows mark clone size as missing; the rest say once, few, many or name a class of expanded clone.

D gene: -
V gene: TRBV9
clone size: many
J gene: TRBJ2-1
CDR3 length: 12
CDR3 protein: CASSVTGNEQFF
CDR3 DNA: TGTGCCAGCAGCGTAACCGGGAATGAGCAGTTCTTC

D gene: TRBD1
V gene: TRBV10-3
clone size: -
J gene: TRBJ2-7
CDR3 length: 15
CDR3 protein: CAISEQGTGKGEQYF
CDR3 DNA: TGTGCCATCAGTGAGCAAGGGACAGGAAAAGGCGAGCAGTACTTC

D gene: TRBD1
V gene: TRBV7-7
clone size: -
J gene: TRBJ2-5
CDR3 length: 15
CDR3 protein: CASSTGQVIQETQYF
CDR3 DNA: TGTGCCAGCAGTACCGGACAGGTGATTCAAGAGACCCAGTACTTC

D gene: TRBD1
V gene: TRBV20-1
clone size: -
J gene: TRBJ1-2
CDR3 length: 12
CDR3 protein: CSAIPGQGSYTF
CDR3 DNA: TGCAGTGCTATACCCGGACAGGGAAGCTACACCTTC

D gene: -
V gene: TRBV19
clone size: -
J gene: TRBJ1-4
CDR3 length: 10
CDR3 protein: CVSGWEKLFF
CDR3 DNA: TGTGTGAGTGGATGGGAAAAACTGTTTTTT

D gene: -
V gene: TRBV5-5
clone size: few
J gene: TRBJ2-7
CDR3 length: 13
CDR3 protein: CASSTDGRGEQYF
CDR3 DNA: TGTGCCAGCAGCACAGACGGTCGGGGTGAGCAGTACTTC

D gene: -
V gene: TRBV2
clone size: -
J gene: TRBJ2-7
CDR3 length: 15
CDR3 protein: CASSEGRGVSYEQYF
CDR3 DNA: TGTGCCAGCAGTGAAGGCCGCGGGGTCTCCTACGAGCAGTACTTC

D gene: -
V gene: TRBV7-6
clone size: -
J gene: TRBJ1-2
CDR3 length: 13
CDR3 protein: CASSYDGGYGYTF
CDR3 DNA: TGTGCCAGCAGCTATGACGGGGGCTATGGCTACACCTTC

D gene: -
V gene: TRBV19
clone size: many
J gene: TRBJ1-6
CDR3 length: 14
CDR3 protein: CASIPTPDGSPLHF
CDR3 DNA: TGTGCCAGTATACCCACGCCAGACGGTTCACCCCTCCACTTT

D gene: -
V gene: TRBV2
clone size: -
J gene: TRBJ2-7
CDR3 length: 13
CDR3 protein: CASSEGADYEQYF
CDR3 DNA: TGTGCCAGCAGTGAAGGGGCCGACTACGAGCAGTACTTC

D gene: TRBD2
V gene: TRBV20-1
clone size: -
J gene: TRBJ2-1
CDR3 length: 13
CDR3 protein: CSAGPSGTGEQFF
CDR3 DNA: TGCAGTGCTGGGCCTAGCGGGACCGGTGAGCAGTTCTTC

D gene: -
V gene: TRBV20-1
clone size: -
J gene: TRBJ2-5
CDR3 length: 12
CDR3 protein: CSALTGKETQYF
CDR3 DNA: TGCAGTGCTTTGACCGGGAAAGAGACCCAGTACTTC

D gene: -
V gene: TRBV13
clone size: once
J gene: TRBJ1-2
CDR3 length: 14
CDR3 protein: CASRVEGNLYGYTF
CDR3 DNA: TGTGCCAGCAGGGTAGAGGGAAACCTTTATGGCTACACCTTC

D gene: TRBD1
V gene: TRBV30
clone size: many
J gene: TRBJ2-7
CDR3 length: 14
CDR3 protein: CAWSIGQGSYEQYF
CDR3 DNA: TGTGCCTGGAGCATCGGACAGGGGTCCTACGAGCAGTACTTC

D gene: -
V gene: TRBV28
clone size: few
J gene: TRBJ2-1
CDR3 length: 14
CDR3 protein: CASSLSDSYNEQFF
CDR3 DNA: TGTGCCAGCAGTCTCTCGGACTCCTACAATGAGCAGTTCTTC

D gene: -
V gene: TRBV7-8
clone size: -
J gene: TRBJ1-6
CDR3 length: 15
CDR3 protein: CASSKRQEPNSPLHF
CDR3 DNA: TGTGCCAGCAGCAAACGACAGGAACCGAATTCACCCCTCCACTTT

D gene: -
V gene: TRBV29-1
clone size: -
J gene: TRBJ2-1
CDR3 length: 13
CDR3 protein: CSVGPVLMNEQFF
CDR3 DNA: TGCAGCGTGGGACCGGTGTTGATGAATGAGCAGTTCTTC

D gene: -
V gene: TRBV6-1
clone size: -
J gene: TRBJ2-1
CDR3 length: 17
CDR3 protein: CASSEGLLRTDYNEQFF
CDR3 DNA: TGTGCCAGCAGTGAAGGCCTGCTCCGGACAGACTACAATGAGCAGTTCTTC

D gene: -
V gene: TRBV28
clone size: many
J gene: TRBJ2-3
CDR3 length: 15
CDR3 protein: CASSWSAPSTDTQYF
CDR3 DNA: TGTGCCAGCAGTTGGTCGGCGCCTAGCACAGATACGCAGTATTTT

D gene: -
V gene: TRBV9
clone size: many
J gene: TRBJ2-7
CDR3 length: 14
CDR3 protein: CASSASSLSYEQYF
CDR3 DNA: TGTGCCAGCAGCGCGAGCTCCCTATCCTACGAGCAGTACTTC

D gene: -
V gene: TRBV29-1
clone size: many
J gene: TRBJ1-2
CDR3 length: 12
CDR3 protein: CSVERGLGGYTF
CDR3 DNA: TGCAGCGTTGAGAGGGGTCTCGGCGGCTACACCTTC

D gene: -
V gene: TRBV19
clone size: -
J gene: TRBJ1-6
CDR3 length: 15
CDR3 protein: CASRGQIHGNSPLHF
CDR3 DNA: TGTGCCTCCCGCGGACAGATCCATGGTAATTCACCCCTCCACTTT

D gene: -
V gene: TRBV10-1
clone size: -
J gene: TRBJ2-1
CDR3 length: 13
CDR3 protein: CASSESVIHEQFF
CDR3 DNA: TGCGCCAGCAGTGAGTCAGTTATCCATGAGCAGTTCTTC